These T cell receptor beta chains were read from a single sample in a study of shared clonotypes between healthy human individuals. Generated by immunoSEQ multiplex PCR, the TCRdb table keeps only in-frame clones and is missing some. This repertoire shows some 2 million clones, over 85% found once; its top ten account for 0.13%. The sequenced material came from naive CD4+ T cells sorted from blood. The receptors shown here come from a man aged 18 to 30 in good health. CDR3s include the opening cysteine and the closing phenylalanine or tryptophan. Fields, in order: D gene, J gene, clone size, V gene, CDR3 protein, CDR3 DNA. A D gene is named only where the DNA matches it firmly. A clone size is listed for some rows: how often the clone was seen (once, few, many), or a class if it is expanded.

d_call: TRBD1
j_call: TRBJ1-4
clone_size: -
v_call: TRBV7-2
cdr3_aa: CASSQRGLGGEKLFF
cdr3_nt: TGTGCCAGCAGCCAAAGGGGGCTCGGCGGTGAAAAACTGTTTTTT

d_call: -
j_call: TRBJ1-1
clone_size: -
v_call: TRBV30
cdr3_aa: CAWSRGGDTEAFF
cdr3_nt: TGTGCCTGGAGTAGAGGGGGGGACACTGAAGCTTTCTTT

d_call: -
j_call: TRBJ1-1
clone_size: -
v_call: TRBV18
cdr3_aa: CASSPSSGTEAFF
cdr3_nt: TGTGCCAGCTCACCATCATCGGGGACTGAAGCTTTCTTT

d_call: -
j_call: TRBJ1-4
clone_size: -
v_call: TRBV2
cdr3_aa: CASNEPPGGLFF
cdr3_nt: TGTGCCAGCAACGAACCGCCTGGGGGACTGTTTTTT

d_call: -
j_call: TRBJ2-3
clone_size: -
v_call: TRBV5-4
cdr3_aa: CASSSARAEEPDTQYF
cdr3_nt: TGTGCCAGCAGCTCCGCTAGGGCGGAGGAGCCAGATACGCAGTATTTT

d_call: TRBD2
j_call: TRBJ2-3
clone_size: -
v_call: TRBV18
cdr3_aa: CASSPPTSGGRYTQYF
cdr3_nt: TGTGCCAGCTCACCACCGACTAGCGGGGGGCGATATACGCAGTATTTT

d_call: TRBD1
j_call: TRBJ2-1
clone_size: -
v_call: TRBV6-1
cdr3_aa: CASSASGTGVGGQFF
cdr3_nt: TGTGCCAGCAGTGCGAGCGGGACAGGGGTCGGTGGACAGTTCTTC

d_call: -
j_call: TRBJ2-3
clone_size: -
v_call: TRBV30
cdr3_aa: CAWSRELTDTQYF
cdr3_nt: TGTGCCTGGAGCAGGGAACTCACAGATACGCAGTATTTT

d_call: TRBD2
j_call: TRBJ2-1
clone_size: -
v_call: TRBV15
cdr3_aa: CATSRPFLAGGLAYNEQFF
cdr3_nt: TGTGCCACCAGCAGACCTTTCTTAGCGGGGGGACTCGCTTACAATGAGCAGTTCTTC

d_call: -
j_call: TRBJ2-7
clone_size: few
v_call: TRBV10-3
cdr3_aa: CAISDGSYEQYF
cdr3_nt: TGTGCCATCAGTGACGGGTCCTACGAGCAGTACTTC

d_call: TRBD2
j_call: TRBJ2-5
clone_size: -
v_call: TRBV7-9
cdr3_aa: CASSLALTGGLETQYF
cdr3_nt: TGTGCCAGCAGCTTAGCGCTTACGGGGGGGCTTGAGACCCAGTACTTC

d_call: TRBD2
j_call: TRBJ2-7
clone_size: once
v_call: TRBV9
cdr3_aa: CASSPTGTSGEYEQYF
cdr3_nt: TGTGCCAGCAGCCCGACAGGGACTAGCGGAGAGTACGAGCAGTACTTC

d_call: -
j_call: TRBJ1-2
clone_size: -
v_call: TRBV5-4
cdr3_aa: CASSLVGDWHGYTF
cdr3_nt: TGTGCCAGCAGCTTGGTGGGGGATTGGCATGGCTACACCTTC

d_call: -
j_call: TRBJ2-2
clone_size: -
v_call: TRBV2
cdr3_aa: CASSKGASNTGELFF
cdr3_nt: TGTGCCAGCTCGAAAGGGGCCTCGAACACCGGGGAGCTGTTTTTT

d_call: -
j_call: TRBJ1-3
clone_size: -
v_call: TRBV4-1
cdr3_aa: CASSQDILGQTGNTIYF
cdr3_nt: TGCGCCAGCAGCCAAGATATTCTCGGACAGACTGGAAACACCATATATTTT

d_call: -
j_call: TRBJ2-1
clone_size: -
v_call: TRBV9
cdr3_aa: CASSVVGGPRNEQFF
cdr3_nt: TGTGCCAGCAGCGTAGTAGGGGGGCCTAGGAATGAGCAGTTCTTC

d_call: -
j_call: TRBJ2-4
clone_size: -
v_call: TRBV7-2
cdr3_aa: CASSLQTGTLNIQYF
cdr3_nt: TGTGCCAGCAGCTTACAGACCGGGACACTGAACATTCAGTACTTC

d_call: -
j_call: TRBJ2-7
clone_size: -
v_call: TRBV4-1
cdr3_aa: CASSSNLADLFYEQYF
cdr3_nt: TGCGCCAGCAGCTCAAACCTAGCAGACTTATTCTACGAGCAGTACTTC

d_call: -
j_call: TRBJ2-1
clone_size: -
v_call: TRBV2
cdr3_aa: CASSETDYNEQFF
cdr3_nt: TGTGCCAGCAGTGAAACCGACTACAATGAGCAGTTCTTC

d_call: -
j_call: TRBJ2-3
clone_size: -
v_call: TRBV9
cdr3_aa: CASTSGGGGSDTQYF
cdr3_nt: TGTGCCAGCACCTCCGGAGGGGGCGGGTCAGATACGCAGTATTTT

d_call: -
j_call: TRBJ1-5
clone_size: -
v_call: TRBV7-2
cdr3_aa: CASSLDSSNQPQHF
cdr3_nt: TGTGCCAGCAGCCTGGACTCAAGCAATCAGCCCCAGCATTTT

d_call: -
j_call: TRBJ2-5
clone_size: -
v_call: TRBV5-5
cdr3_aa: CASSLDPQETQYF
cdr3_nt: TGTGCCAGCAGCTTGGACCCCCAAGAGACCCAGTACTTC